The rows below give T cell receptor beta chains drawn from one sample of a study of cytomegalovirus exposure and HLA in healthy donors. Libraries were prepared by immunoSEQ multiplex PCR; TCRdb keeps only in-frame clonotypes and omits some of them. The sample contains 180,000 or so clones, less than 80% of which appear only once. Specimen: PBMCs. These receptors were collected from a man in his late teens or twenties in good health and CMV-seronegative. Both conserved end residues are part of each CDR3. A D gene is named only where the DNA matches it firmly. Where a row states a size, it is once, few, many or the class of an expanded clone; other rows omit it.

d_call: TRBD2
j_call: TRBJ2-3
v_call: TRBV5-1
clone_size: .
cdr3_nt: TGCGCCAGCAGCTTGGGTCCCCGGGCGGGGGACACAGATACGCAGTATTTT
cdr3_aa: CASSLGPRAGDTDTQYF

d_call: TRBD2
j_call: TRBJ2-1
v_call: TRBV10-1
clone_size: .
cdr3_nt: TGCGCCAGCAGTGGACTAGCGGGAGGGCCGAGGGATGAGCAGTTCTTC
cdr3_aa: CASSGLAGGPRDEQFF

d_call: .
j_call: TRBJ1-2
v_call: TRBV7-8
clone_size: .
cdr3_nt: TGTGCCAGCAGCTTAAATTTTGTACAGACAAACTATGGCTACACCTTC
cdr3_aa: CASSLNFVQTNYGYTF

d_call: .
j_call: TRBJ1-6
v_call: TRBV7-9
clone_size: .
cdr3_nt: TGTGCCAGCAGCTTTGGCGGGGTTCGTTCACCCCTCCACTTT
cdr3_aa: CASSFGGVRSPLHF

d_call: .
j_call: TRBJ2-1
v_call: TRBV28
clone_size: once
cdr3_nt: TGTGCCACCTACCAAGGCGGGGATGAGCAGTTCTTC
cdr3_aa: CATYQGGDEQFF

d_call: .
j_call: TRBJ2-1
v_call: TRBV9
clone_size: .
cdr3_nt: TGTGCCAGCAGCGTAGGAGGGCTGTCCTCCAATGAGCAGTTCTTC
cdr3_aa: CASSVGGLSSNEQFF

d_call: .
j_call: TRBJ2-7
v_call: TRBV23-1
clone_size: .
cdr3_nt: TGCGCCAGCAGTCAGCTACGGAGGGCCTACGAGCAGTACTTC
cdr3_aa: CASSQLRRAYEQYF

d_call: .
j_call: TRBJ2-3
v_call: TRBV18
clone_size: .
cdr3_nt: TGTGCCAGCTCACCCATCAGCACAGATACGCAGTATTTT
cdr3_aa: CASSPISTDTQYF

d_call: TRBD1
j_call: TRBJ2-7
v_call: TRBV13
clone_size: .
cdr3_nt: TGTGCCAGCAGCGCCCGGGACAGGCGGTCCGAGCAGTACTTC
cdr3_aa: CASSARDRRSEQYF

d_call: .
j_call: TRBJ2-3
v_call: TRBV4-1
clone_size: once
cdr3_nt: TGCGCCAGCAGCCCCACACCGGGAGAGAACACAGATACGCAGTATTTT
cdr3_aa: CASSPTPGENTDTQYF

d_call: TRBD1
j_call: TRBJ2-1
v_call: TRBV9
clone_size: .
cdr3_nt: TGTGCCAGCAGCGCGGACACGGGACAGGGGAAAAATGAGCAGTTCTTC
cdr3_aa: CASSADTGQGKNEQFF

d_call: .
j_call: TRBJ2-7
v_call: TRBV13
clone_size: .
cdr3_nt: TGTGCCAGCAGCTGGGGCGGCGGCAGGGGTGGCGAGCAGTACTTC
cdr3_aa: CASSWGGGRGGEQYF

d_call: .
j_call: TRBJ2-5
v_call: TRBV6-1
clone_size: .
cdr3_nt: TGTGCCAGCAGGGTGGGCCCCTCAAGCCAGTACTTC
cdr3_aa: CASRVGPSSQYF

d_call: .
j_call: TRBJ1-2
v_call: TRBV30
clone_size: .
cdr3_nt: TGTGCCTGGAGTCCCACCGGCCTCAGGGAAGATAACTATGGCTACACCTTC
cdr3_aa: CAWSPTGLREDNYGYTF

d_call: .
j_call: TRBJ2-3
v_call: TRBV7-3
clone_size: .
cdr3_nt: TGTGCCAGCAGCTTAACGTCGAGGGGGGGGGCAGATACGCAGTATTTT
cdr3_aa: CASSLTSRGGADTQYF

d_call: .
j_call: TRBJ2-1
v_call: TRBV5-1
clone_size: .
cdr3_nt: TGCGCCAGCAGCTTGCGGGGCGGGGGCGGTGATAGTGAGCAGTTCTTC
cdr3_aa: CASSLRGGGGDSEQFF

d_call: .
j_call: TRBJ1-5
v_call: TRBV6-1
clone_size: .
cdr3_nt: TGTGCCAGCAGTGGGACATTCCAGCAGCCCCAGCATTTT
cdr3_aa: CASSGTFQQPQHF

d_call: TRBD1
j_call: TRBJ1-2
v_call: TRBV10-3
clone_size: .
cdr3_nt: TGTGCCATCACCGGGGGACAGGGGTGGGGCTACACCTTC
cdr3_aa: CAITGGQGWGYTF

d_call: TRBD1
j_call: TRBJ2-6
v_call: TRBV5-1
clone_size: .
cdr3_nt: TGCGCCAGCAGCCCATCCCGGACAGGGATTGCGAGGCCCTGGGCCAACGTCCTGACTTTC
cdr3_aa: CASSPSRTGIARPWANVLTF

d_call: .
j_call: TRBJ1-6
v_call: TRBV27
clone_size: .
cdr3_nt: TGTGCCAGCAGTTTCGGGGGGACCTATAATTCACCCCTCCACTTT
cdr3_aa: CASSFGGTYNSPLHF

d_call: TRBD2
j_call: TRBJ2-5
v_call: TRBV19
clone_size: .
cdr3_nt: TGTGCCAGTAGTATCCTAGCGGGGGGGCTAAAGGAGACCCAGTACTTC
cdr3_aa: CASSILAGGLKETQYF

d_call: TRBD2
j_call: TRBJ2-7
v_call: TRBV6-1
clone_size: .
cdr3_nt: TGTGCCAGCAGTGAGGCAGCGGGAACCTACGAGCAGTACTTC
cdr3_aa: CASSEAAGTYEQYF

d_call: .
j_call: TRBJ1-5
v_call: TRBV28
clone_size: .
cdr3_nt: TGTGCCAGCAGTTTATCGGACAGTCCCCAGCATTTT
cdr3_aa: CASSLSDSPQHF